This TCR beta chain emerged from a study of shared clonotypes between healthy human individuals. Looking at the study overall: Per donor, three plates held CD4 naive cells, three held CD4 memory, two held CD8 naive and one held CD8 memory. Study-wide points: Sharing across four donors was highest in naive CD4 (around 5%) and lowest in memory CD8 (about 0.4%). The four-donor shared clonotypes exceeded non-shared clonotypes in generation probability, with non-shared ones scoring lower.

Those who donated were healthy HIV-negative adults, with no recent acute infections or vaccinations reported. Sequencing used immunoSEQ multiplex PCR; TCRdb keeps in-frame clones, though not all of them. The profile shows some 1.5 million clones, 96% of them singletons. V lost 3 bases, J lost 3 bases, and 6 bases lay in between. The CDR3 is made up of 12 amino acids. CDR1 KGHSH and CDR2 LQKENI come from the germline V gene. Of note for this clone: Antigen specificity is unknown.

The chain employs TRBV18 and TRBJ2-7; D not certain. The sample consisted of naive CD4+ T cells sorted from blood. Subset reported: CD45RA+ positively selected. The TCR was taken from a man under 40 in good health. CDR3 protein: CASSPDNYEQYF. The CDR3 DNA reads TGTGCCAGCTCACCCGACAACTACGAGCAGTACTTC.